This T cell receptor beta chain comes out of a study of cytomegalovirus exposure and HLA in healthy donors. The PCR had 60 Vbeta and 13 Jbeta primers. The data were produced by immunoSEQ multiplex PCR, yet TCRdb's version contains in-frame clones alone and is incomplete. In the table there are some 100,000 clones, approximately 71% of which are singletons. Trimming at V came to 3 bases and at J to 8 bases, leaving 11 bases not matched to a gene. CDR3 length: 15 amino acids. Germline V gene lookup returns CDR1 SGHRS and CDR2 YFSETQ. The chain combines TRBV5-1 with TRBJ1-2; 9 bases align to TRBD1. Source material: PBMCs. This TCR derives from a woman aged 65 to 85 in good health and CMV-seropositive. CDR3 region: CASSSDGDRVEGYTF. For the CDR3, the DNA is TGCGCCAGCAGCTCCGATGGGGACAGGGTGGAAGGCTACACCTTC.